One and the same sample provided the 7 T cell receptor beta chains below, sequenced in a study of spatial heterogeneity in lung cancer. TCRdb analysed the 5' RACE reads with MiXCR anew, one entry per CDR3 protein. The sample lists more than 50,000 distinct CDR3 sequences, less than 9% seen once, with approximately 2.9% in the top ten. Time point defined: sample taken at primary tumor resection. From tumor, nontumor lung or frozen PBMC, whole RNA was taken unsorted for sequencing. The sequences come from PBMCs, collected at surgery. Every receptor here comes from a female donor with early-stage non-small cell lung cancer.

The table lists this clonotype with a few counts. This chain connects TRBV20-1 to TRBJ2-7; D is unresolved. Trimming shortened V by 0 bases and J by 4 bases, and 7 bases separated the two germline ends. There are 12 residues in the CDR3. Looked up from germline, CDR1 is DFQATT and CDR2 is SNEGSKA (reference sequence). The CDR3 sequence is CSAREIAYEQYF. In DNA form, the CDR3 reads TGCAGTGCTAGAGAGATCGCGTACGAGCAGTACTTC.

This clonotype was counted at least ten times. This sequence joins TRBV19 and TRBJ2-4; D is possibly TRBD2 (6 bases). The CDR3 totals 14 residues. Per the germline V gene, CDR1 is LNHDA and CDR2 is SQIVND (reference sequence). Trimming cost V 8 bases and J 2 bases, with 13 bases left between them. CDR3 sequence reads: CASGTPPPKNIQYF. The DNA for the CDR3 is TGTGCCAGTGGGACTCCGCCCCCCAAAAACATTCAGTACTTC.

This clonotype was seen at least ten times. The chain joins TRBV2 to TRBJ1-4; a weak D match, TRBD1 (5 bases). The CDR3 spans 13 residues. CDR1 and CDR2 from the germline V gene are SNHLY and FYNNEI. V lost 7 bases and J lost 4, with 10 bases in between. The CDR3 DNA follows: TGTGCCAGCACTCGGGACTTTAATGAAAAACTGTTTTTT. As protein: CASTRDFNEKLFF.

This clonotype was counted at least ten times. This rearrangement joins TRBV11-2 to TRBJ1-2; TRBD1 matches at 7 bases. Losses at the gene ends were 4 bases for V and 4 bases for J; bases not matched to a gene: 12. The germline CDR1 and CDR2 sequences are SGHAT and FQNNGV. The CDR3 has 16 residues. DNA for the CDR3: TGTGCCAGCAGCTCTACCCGGACAGGACCCGTCTATGGCTACACCTTC. Residues: CASSSTRTGPVYGYTF.

The V call is TRBV10-3, the J call TRBJ2-7, with D possibly matching TRBD1 (5 bases). Germline V CDR1 and CDR2: ENHRY, SYGVKD. Trimming stripped 2 bases from V and 0 bases from J, with 11 bases between. There are 15 residues in the CDR3. The CDR3 is CAISERGANSYEQYF. CDR3 DNA: TGTGCCATCAGTGAGAGGGGCGCGAACTCCTACGAGCAGTACTTC.

This clonotype was picked up many times. This chain connects TRBV28 to TRBJ1-2; maybe TRBD1 (5 bases). The CDR3 spans 16 residues. Per germline, CDR1 MDHEN and CDR2 SYDVKM. Trimming took off 3 bases at V and 8 bases at J, with 22 bases between the two ends. CDR3 sequence reads: CASSFPGGAAFDGYTF. The CDR3 coding sequence is TGTGCCAGCAGTTTTCCGGGTGGGGCAGCGTTCGACGGCTACACCTTC.

Note on this clonotype: A read error is possible here, since a much larger clone lies one base away. This chain joins TRBV7-6 and TRBJ2-5; TRBD1 or TRBD2 may be the D gene (6 bases each). Per the germline V gene, CDR1 is SGHVS and CDR2 is FNYEAQ. The CDR3 spans 14 residues. CDR3 bases: TGTGCCAGCAGCTTAAATGGGGGGCTAGAGCCCCAGTACTTC. It yields the protein CASSLNGGLEPQYF.